The clone carrying this T cell receptor beta chain came up a few times. This sample was taken from a study of blood T cell repertoires in COVID-19. This CDR3 has 13 amino acids. V shed 0 bases and J shed 3 bases, with 7 bases lying between them. CDR1 and CDR2 (germline): SGHRS, YFSETQ. Clones were read by immunoSEQ multiplex PCR, and TCRdb kept only the in-frame ones, dropping some. Found here are 350,000 or so clones, nearly 90% of them singletons; the top ten hold 6.5% to 7%. What was sequenced was peripheral blood. This chain uses TRBV5-1 with TRBJ2-7; D gene unclear. The clonotype comes from a man between 18 and 29 years old with active or convalescent COVID-19. CDR3 sequence reads: CASSLDSRYEQYF. CDR3 nucleotide sequence: TGCGCCAGCAGCTTGGACAGTCGCTACGAGCAGTACTTC.